This is a list of T cell receptor beta chains from one sample in a study of T-cell reconstitution after alpha-beta-depleted transplantation in children. TCRdb re-called the PCR reads through MiXCR, storing one row per CDR3 protein. This table has around 250,000 distinct CDR3 sequences, over 20% appearing once. This specimen consisted of PBMCs, obtained before TCRalphabeta/CD19-depleted stem cell transplant. The receptor set was obtained from a girl aged 2 to 10 with Fanconi anemia, due to receive a stem cell transplant. Both conserved end residues are trimmed from each CDR3. Clone size appears in some rows only: once, few, many, or a class for an expanded clone.

J gene: TRBJ2-3; V gene: TRBV24-1; clone size: -; CDR3 length: 14; CDR3 protein: ATSDHRTSGTDTQY
J gene: TRBJ2-5; V gene: TRBV21-1; clone size: -; CDR3 length: 13; CDR3 protein: ASSTCQGAGETQY
J gene: TRBJ2-4; V gene: TRBV12-3/TRBV12-4; clone size: -; CDR3 length: 13; CDR3 protein: ASSIRGAGKNIQY
J gene: TRBJ1-1; V gene: TRBV29-1; clone size: many; CDR3 length: 8; CDR3 protein: SATGTEAF
J gene: TRBJ2-5; V gene: TRBV6-5; clone size: many; CDR3 length: 9; CDR3 protein: ASTRKETQY
J gene: TRBJ2-1; V gene: TRBV12-3/TRBV12-4; clone size: many; CDR3 length: 16; CDR3 protein: ASTPTSGRSYSYNEQF
J gene: TRBJ1-3; V gene: TRBV6-5; clone size: -; CDR3 length: 11; CDR3 protein: ASSYSSGNTIY
J gene: TRBJ2-5; V gene: TRBV20-1; clone size: many; CDR3 length: 13; CDR3 protein: SASRPGEIRETQY
J gene: TRBJ2-3; V gene: TRBV29-1; clone size: few; CDR3 length: 14; CDR3 protein: SVADRTSGRGDTQY
J gene: TRBJ2-7; V gene: TRBV7-2; clone size: many; CDR3 length: 11; CDR3 protein: ASSPPSTYEQY
J gene: TRBJ2-7; V gene: TRBV11-2; clone size: -; CDR3 length: 13; CDR3 protein: ASTLEDTVFYEQY
J gene: TRBJ1-5; V gene: TRBV5-1; clone size: -; CDR3 length: 11; CDR3 protein: ASRPDGNQPQH
J gene: TRBJ2-7; V gene: TRBV6-1; clone size: many; CDR3 length: 14; CDR3 protein: ARSLRSGPYSYEQY
J gene: TRBJ2-7; V gene: TRBV19; clone size: few; CDR3 length: 11; CDR3 protein: ASRGQANYEQY
J gene: TRBJ2-7; V gene: TRBV6-6; clone size: few; CDR3 length: 11; CDR3 protein: ATRPGSTYEQY
J gene: TRBJ2-7; V gene: TRBV28; clone size: -; CDR3 length: 10; CDR3 protein: ASSNPDREQY
J gene: TRBJ1-4; V gene: TRBV20-1; clone size: -; CDR3 length: 10; CDR3 protein: SVRTGGEKLF
J gene: TRBJ2-1; V gene: TRBV30; clone size: -; CDR3 length: 14; CDR3 protein: AWSVRGGLGDNEQF
J gene: TRBJ2-3; V gene: TRBV20-1; clone size: few; CDR3 length: 9; CDR3 protein: SASKADTQY
J gene: TRBJ2-7; V gene: TRBV4-1; clone size: -; CDR3 length: 14; CDR3 protein: ASSQEARLASIEQY
J gene: TRBJ2-1; V gene: TRBV6-1; clone size: few; CDR3 length: 15; CDR3 protein: ASSFGLGLGSYNEQF
J gene: TRBJ2-5; V gene: TRBV10-2; clone size: -; CDR3 length: 13; CDR3 protein: ASSDGQGRQETQY
J gene: TRBJ2-5; V gene: TRBV29-1; clone size: few; CDR3 length: 10; CDR3 protein: SVGLGGETQY
J gene: TRBJ2-3; V gene: TRBV12-3/TRBV12-4; clone size: -; CDR3 length: 9; CDR3 protein: ASSGRGTQY
J gene: TRBJ2-7; V gene: TRBV27; clone size: many; CDR3 length: 14; CDR3 protein: ASSLSGGGALYEQY
J gene: TRBJ2-5; V gene: TRBV20-1; clone size: many; CDR3 length: 12; CDR3 protein: SETGTGIRETQY
J gene: TRBJ2-1; V gene: TRBV2; clone size: -; CDR3 length: 13; CDR3 protein: ASSEDLSSYNEQF
J gene: TRBJ2-3; V gene: TRBV7-2; clone size: once; CDR3 length: 15; CDR3 protein: ASSFALRGLAEDTQY
J gene: TRBJ2-6; V gene: TRBV5-1; clone size: few; CDR3 length: 13; CDR3 protein: ASSLVPGAANVLT
J gene: TRBJ1-2; V gene: TRBV20-1; clone size: few; CDR3 length: 9; CDR3 protein: SGPGGYGYT
J gene: TRBJ1-1; V gene: TRBV10-3; clone size: -; CDR3 length: 11; CDR3 protein: ATRTLWSTEAF
J gene: TRBJ2-7; V gene: TRBV10-3; clone size: few; CDR3 length: 15; CDR3 protein: AISTNLGKTDSYEQY
J gene: TRBJ1-6; V gene: TRBV18; clone size: -; CDR3 length: 14; CDR3 protein: ASSPAAGKDNSPLH
J gene: TRBJ1-1; V gene: TRBV20-1; clone size: many; CDR3 length: 10; CDR3 protein: SAPGPYTEAF
J gene: TRBJ2-1; V gene: TRBV7-2; clone size: few; CDR3 length: 12; CDR3 protein: ASSLPGLANEQF
J gene: TRBJ2-1; V gene: TRBV10-3; clone size: -; CDR3 length: 11; CDR3 protein: AIENPTGGEQF
J gene: TRBJ2-1; V gene: TRBV20-1; clone size: few; CDR3 length: 13; CDR3 protein: SARPPGQLNNEQF
J gene: TRBJ2-2; V gene: TRBV4-1; clone size: few; CDR3 length: 18; CDR3 protein: ASSQKEHYGLAANTGELF
J gene: TRBJ2-7; V gene: TRBV5-1; clone size: few; CDR3 length: 14; CDR3 protein: ASRLLGTGLSYEQY
J gene: TRBJ2-5; V gene: TRBV15; clone size: few; CDR3 length: 17; CDR3 protein: ATSRVPLRRTSGSETQY
J gene: TRBJ1-4; V gene: TRBV15; clone size: -; CDR3 length: 14; CDR3 protein: ATSRVWGATNEKLF
J gene: TRBJ1-5; V gene: TRBV28; clone size: many; CDR3 length: 11; CDR3 protein: ASSKGFNQPQH
J gene: TRBJ2-1; V gene: TRBV29-1; clone size: -; CDR3 length: 12; CDR3 protein: SVAASGHYNEQF
J gene: TRBJ2-7; V gene: TRBV12-3/TRBV12-4; clone size: few; CDR3 length: 13; CDR3 protein: ASGGGLAVSYEQY
J gene: TRBJ2-3; V gene: TRBV25-1; clone size: -; CDR3 length: 18; CDR3 protein: ASSEFFRTSGTGSTDTQY
J gene: TRBJ2-7; V gene: TRBV21-1; clone size: few; CDR3 length: 13; CDR3 protein: ASSRRGTGAYEQY
J gene: TRBJ2-1; V gene: TRBV12-3/TRBV12-4; clone size: many; CDR3 length: 12; CDR3 protein: ASSSLAGVVEQF
J gene: TRBJ2-1; V gene: TRBV9; clone size: few; CDR3 length: 13; CDR3 protein: ASSTSGGEYNEQF
J gene: TRBJ2-5; V gene: TRBV10-3; clone size: many; CDR3 length: 13; CDR3 protein: AISESGTSVRTQY
J gene: TRBJ2-1; V gene: TRBV20-1; clone size: few; CDR3 length: 13; CDR3 protein: SARRGPGNYNEQF
J gene: TRBJ2-1; V gene: TRBV5-1; clone size: few; CDR3 length: 13; CDR3 protein: ASSTLAGVYNEQF
J gene: TRBJ1-2; V gene: TRBV29-1; clone size: many; CDR3 length: 10; CDR3 protein: SVAGPTYGYT
J gene: TRBJ2-3; V gene: TRBV29-1; clone size: -; CDR3 length: 9; CDR3 protein: SVGVVDTQY